This TCR beta chain comes out of a study of OX40 agonist ivuxolimab in advanced cancers. About the investigation overall: The costimulatory receptor OX40 (CD134) was targeted by ivuxolimab, a fully human IgG2 agonistic monoclonal antibody. Intravenous ivuxolimab was administered to patients every 2 weeks at six dose levels: 0.01, 0.1, 0.3, 1.5, 3 and 10 mg/kg. Of the roughly 54 dose-escalation patients, hepatocellular carcinoma was present in around 19, melanoma in approximately 15, renal cell carcinoma in 9 and head and neck cancer in 9. In the dose-escalation cohort, approximately 80% of patients were male, and the mean age was around 60 years with a range of about 23 to 79. Prior anti-PD-1, anti-PD-L1 or anti-CTLA-4 therapy was permitted, and checkpoint inhibitors had been received by about 44% of dose-escalation patients. Partial responses occurred in three dose-escalation patients, of whom one had hepatocellular carcinoma and two had cutaneous melanoma. Peripheral TCRbeta sequencing was intended to test whether TCR sequence diversity was altered and clonal T-cell expansion was caused by ivuxolimab. The monotherapy dose-escalation portion (N of about 50 patients) of the phase I ivuxolimab trial is reported in the paper.

The trial excluded patients who had a history of autoimmune disease or were on systemic immunosuppression. Peripheral blood for TCR sequencing was collected from all dose cohorts at baseline, on cycle 4 day 1, and on cycle 7 day 1. Samples came from an open-label, multicenter, first-in-human phase I dose-escalation trial of ivuxolimab. Adults with locally advanced or metastatic melanoma, renal cell, hepatocellular, or head and neck squamous cell carcinoma were enrolled in the trial. Before TCR sequencing, CD4+ and CD8+ T cells were separately sorted from peripheral blood. What the authors observed across the whole study: In partial responders in the 0.1-3.0 mg/kg groups, normalized peripheral clonal expansion was found to be among the lowest, especially among CD8+ T cells. After ivuxolimab, CD8+ T cells had more expanded clones than CD4+ T cells on average. Low levels of normalized T-cell clonal expansion were also seen in some patients who did not respond. The antigen specificity of the peripheral T cells that underwent clonal expansion was not determined. At doses of 0.1 to 3.0 mg/kg, clonal expansion of both CD4+ and CD8+ blood T cells was observed from baseline to week 6.

To sequence the TCRbeta CDR3 region, genomic DNA was isolated from the sorted cells. The immunoSEQ Assay was used for sequencing of TCRbeta CDR3 regions. What TCRdb holds here is the immuneACCESS table cut down to in-frame rearrangements. Part of the clones is not present; checked against another copy, under half of the missing clones reflect an unresolved V gene, and the others are unexplained. Recorded for this sample are fewer than 90,000 clones; 93% of them occurred a single time. The ten largest clonotypes hold roughly 6.4% of the sample. Points on this clone: Its target antigen remains unknown. No much larger clonotype is one base removed from it; base qualities were not supplied.

From its cysteine to its phenylalanine, the CDR3 spans 14 amino acids. Only the CDR3 region is kept as DNA, spanning 42 bases read in frame from base 1. Based on the germline V gene (reference sequence), the CDR1 and CDR2 sequences are MNHNY and SVGAGI. The trim is 0 bases for V and 2 bases for J, with a gap of 8 bases between the germline ends. The receptor was isolated from an adult with an advanced solid tumor such as melanoma, head and neck, liver or kidney cancer. The sample consisted of CD4+ or CD8+ T cells sorted from blood, taken in a trial of the OX40 agonist ivuxolimab. The V and J segments used are TRBV6-6 and TRBJ2-7, with the D gene not clear enough to name. The encoded CDR3 is CASSYSSRAYEQYF. The DNA sequence is as follows: TGTGCCAGCAGTTACTCGAGTCGGGCCTACGAGCAGTACTTC.